One sample yielded the 18 T cell receptor beta chains listed below, sequenced in a study of blood T cell repertoires in COVID-19. Assay used: immunoSEQ multiplex PCR; TCRdb lists only in-frame clones, some missing. The sample carries about 170,000 clones, 83% recorded once. The source material was peripheral blood. The receptors shown here come from a woman older than 75 with acute or convalescent COVID-19.

The rearrangement links TRBV13 to TRBJ2-1; the match to TRBD2 covers 10 bases. Unmatched junction bases numbered 18, after V lost 0 bases and J lost 4 bases. Germline V gives CDR1 PRHDT, CDR2 FYEKMQ (reference sequence). This CDR3 spans 21 amino acids. The CDR3 spells CASSLGSRGLAAPSFYNEQFF. CDR3 in DNA: TGTGCCAGCAGCTTAGGGTCCCGAGGACTAGCGGCCCCTAGTTTTTACAATGAGCAGTTCTTC.

The chain couples TRBV19 to TRBJ1-5; TRBD1 matches 9 bases. CDR3 length: 15 amino acids. Looked up from germline, CDR1 is LNHDA and CDR2 is SQIVND (reference sequence). With V trimmed by 5 bases and J by 4 bases, 6 bases remained unmatched. CDR3 residues: CASSPQQGANQPQHF. DNA of the CDR3: TGTGCCAGTAGTCCCCAACAGGGGGCGAATCAGCCCCAGCATTTT.

In its sample, this clone was seen once. This sequence joins TRBV25-1 and TRBJ1-6, with D unclear. Germline assignment: CDR1 MGHDK and CDR2 SYGVNS. The germline V and J ends were trimmed by 6 bases and 0 bases, with 12 bases remaining between them. This CDR3 comprises 16 residues. CDR3 sequence reads: CASSPTAGSYNSPLHF. The CDR3, as DNA: TGTGCCAGCAGCCCTACAGCGGGCTCCTATAATTCACCCCTCCACTTT.

This clone has only a few counts. The chain carries TRBV19 and TRBJ2-1; possibly TRBD1 for D (6 bases). V shed 6 bases and J shed 9 bases, with 15 bases lying between them. From germline, CDR1 is LNHDA and CDR2 SQIVND (reference sequence). This CDR3 spans 13 amino acids. The CDR3 here is CASSADRSGEQFF. The CDR3 bases are TGTGCCAGTAGCGCGGACAGATCCGGTGAGCAGTTCTTC.

This clone was recorded only once. The chain combines TRBV19 with TRBJ2-7; 9 bases match TRBD1. The CDR3 sequence is 14 residues long. The trim removed 5 bases at V and 3 bases at J, leaving 5 bases unmatched. Germline CDR1 LNHDA, CDR2 SQIVND (reference sequence). The CDR3 DNA sequence: TGTGCCAGTAGTGCCGGGACAGGGTTCTACGAGCAGTACTTC. Protein: CASSAGTGFYEQYF.

The V call is TRBV5-6, the J call TRBJ2-2, with 11 bases that match TRBD2. The V and J ends lost 1 base and 2 bases, in that order; junction bases with no gene match: 10. Looked up from germline, CDR1 is SGHDT and CDR2 is YYEEEE. The CDR3 runs to 19 residues. The CDR3 DNA reads as TGTGCCAGCAGCTTGTGGGCCCCGGGACTAGCGGCCAACACCGGGGAGCTGTTTTTT. Translation: CASSLWAPGLAANTGELFF.

This chain uses TRBV4-2 with TRBJ2-3; D is uncertain. Germline V gene lookup returns CDR1 LGHNA and CDR2 YNFKEQ. V lost 5 bases, J lost 2 bases, and 17 bases lay in between. The CDR3 is made up of 16 amino acids. The CDR3 coding sequence is TGTGCCAGCAGCAAAGGGCAGATTCAATCCACAGATACGCAGTATTTT. Its protein product is CASSKGQIQSTDTQYF.

The chain employs TRBV19 and TRBJ1-5, with 7 bases aligning to TRBD1. CDR3 length: 14 amino acids. Germline V lookup: CDR1 LNHDA, CDR2 SQIVND (reference sequence). Germline trimming cut 7 bases from V and 5 bases from J; bases unmatched to any gene: 8. The CDR3 DNA reads TGTGCCAGTACCCCGGACAGGACCGATCAGCCCCAGCATTTT. This sequence encodes CASTPDRTDQPQHF.

The chain links TRBV4-3 to TRBJ2-3, with 7 nucleotides matching TRBD2. V trimming: 4 bases; J trimming: 5 bases; junction bases outside the gene matches: 6. The CDR3 length is 14 residues. The germline CDR1 and CDR2 sequences are LGHNA and YSLEER. The CDR3 DNA reads as TGCGCCAGCAGCCCGACTAGCAAGGGAGATACGCAGTATTTT. Residues: CASSPTSKGDTQYF.

This chain connects TRBV9 to TRBJ1-2; D gene ambiguous. V was shortened by 5 bases and J by 1 base, with 9 bases between the two germline ends. This CDR3 is 13 amino acids long. The V gene's germline CDR1 is SGDLS and CDR2 YYNGEE. The CDR3 is CASSDTINYGYTF. The CDR3 region has the DNA TGTGCCAGCAGTGACACGATTAACTATGGCTACACCTTC.

This clone was picked up one time. This chain links TRBV7-2 with TRBJ2-7; 9 bases align to TRBD1. Per germline, CDR1 SGHTA and CDR2 FQGNSA. This CDR3 contains 13 residues. The ends lost 9 bases at V and 5 bases at J; junction bases unmatched: 8. CDR3 residues: CASASRDRDEQYF. The CDR3 DNA is TGTGCCAGTGCCAGCCGGGACAGGGACGAGCAGTACTTC.

This clone was detected only a few times. The V gene is TRBV18, the J gene TRBJ1-1; 7 bases are a match to TRBD1. Germline V gene sequence: CDR1 KGHSH, CDR2 LQKENI. J gave up 7 bases and V 2 bases, and 7 bases lay outside the gene matches. This CDR3 is 14 amino acids long. The CDR3 DNA is TGTGCCAGCTCACCAAGCACCAGACAGGGTGAAGCTTTCTTT. Its translation is CASSPSTRQGEAFF.

The gene calls are TRBV19 and TRBJ1-6, with 8 bases matching TRBD1. The germline V gene encodes CDR1 LNHDA and CDR2 SQIVND (reference sequence). The ends lost 4 bases at V and 0 bases at J; junction bases unmatched: 8. CDR3 length: 18 residues. CDR3 nucleotide sequence: TGTGCCAGTAGTACCCGAGGACAGGGAAGCTCCTATAATTCACCCCTCCACTTT. Translating it yields CASSTRGQGSSYNSPLHF.

The genes are TRBV5-1 and TRBJ2-6, with 7 bases matching TRBD2. Trimming cost V 4 bases and J 0 bases; bases outside gene matches: 10. The CDR3 is made up of 18 amino acids. Germline V gives CDR1 SGHRS, CDR2 YFSETQ. The CDR3 reads CASSAPSGRDSGANVLTF. The CDR3 DNA reads TGCGCCAGCAGCGCTCCCTCGGGGAGGGACTCTGGGGCCAACGTCCTGACTTTC.

To note about this clone: The sample carries other DNA sequences with the same CDR3. The chain couples TRBV19 to TRBJ1-1; D remains unclear. V gave up 6 bases and J gave up 0 bases, with 8 bases separating them. This CDR3 is built from 13 residues. Germline CDR1 reads LNHDA; CDR2 reads SQIVND (reference sequence). In DNA, the CDR3 is TGTGCCAGTAGCTCCCAGGTGAACACTGAAGCTTTCTTT. This translates into CASSSQVNTEAFF.

The CDR3 is CSVDPNTDTQYF. CDR3 nucleotide sequence: TGCAGCGTTGACCCAAACACAGATACGCAGTATTTT. V is TRBV29-1 and J is TRBJ2-3; D is uncertain. V lost 3 bases to trimming and J lost 2 bases, with 6 bases between them. The CDR3 spans 12 residues. Germline CDR1 is SQVTM and CDR2 is ANQGSEA.

DNA of the CDR3: TGTGCCAGCAGACCCTCGGGACAGTGGAGCTACGAGCAGTACTTC. It yields the protein CASRPSGQWSYEQYF. The chain uses TRBV3-1 (or the pseudogene TRBV3-2) and TRBJ2-7, with 7 bases identical to TRBD1. Germline V gives CDR1 LGHDT, CDR2 YNNKEL (reference sequence). This CDR3 has 15 amino acids. J was trimmed by 3 bases and V by 6 bases; bases with no gene match: 11.

This chain links TRBV6-2 or TRBV6-3 with TRBJ1-6; D possibly corresponds to TRBD1 (6 bases). This CDR3 spans 18 amino acids. Germline assignment: CDR1 MNHEY and CDR2 SVGEGT. V lost 2 bases and J 0 bases, leaving 14 bases between the germline ends. CDR3 sequence reads: CASSYVGGPSSYNSPLHF. The CDR3 coding sequence is TGTGCCAGCAGTTACGTCGGGGGGCCGAGCTCCTATAATTCACCCCTCCACTTT.